Described below is a single T cell receptor beta chain sequence and its context. Authors' methods: Reference gene primer amplification in the assay estimated nucleated cell counts. The assay was immunoSEQ multiplex PCR, and TCRdb's table has in-frame clones only and misses some. V and J calls and clone size are as listed in that table; D and trimming were resolved from the DNA. Of about 400,000 clones in the sample, approximately 84% were seen once. This entry is derived from a study of blood T cell repertoires in COVID-19. As for the study in general: T cells, B-cell-depleted T cells, or PBMCs supplied cDNA or gDNA.

Trimming took 3 bases from V and 4 from J; bases not matched to a gene: 3. CDR1 is SGHRS, CDR2 YFSETQ, per germline. The CDR3 has 15 residues. Grouping used clinical history reported by participants in a survey and questionnaire. Recovered participants had two consecutive negative NP/OP PCR tests, healthcare professional clearance, or symptom resolution. The TCR sequence derives from a woman younger than 45 who had recovered from COVID-19. This chain uses TRBV5-1 with TRBJ2-1; 11 positions match TRBD2. Input material: PBMCs or T cells enriched from blood (not recorded which). The CDR3 protein is CASSSSGRQYNEQFF. The DNA for the CDR3 is TGCGCCAGCAGCTCTAGCGGGAGGCAGTACAATGAGCAGTTCTTC.